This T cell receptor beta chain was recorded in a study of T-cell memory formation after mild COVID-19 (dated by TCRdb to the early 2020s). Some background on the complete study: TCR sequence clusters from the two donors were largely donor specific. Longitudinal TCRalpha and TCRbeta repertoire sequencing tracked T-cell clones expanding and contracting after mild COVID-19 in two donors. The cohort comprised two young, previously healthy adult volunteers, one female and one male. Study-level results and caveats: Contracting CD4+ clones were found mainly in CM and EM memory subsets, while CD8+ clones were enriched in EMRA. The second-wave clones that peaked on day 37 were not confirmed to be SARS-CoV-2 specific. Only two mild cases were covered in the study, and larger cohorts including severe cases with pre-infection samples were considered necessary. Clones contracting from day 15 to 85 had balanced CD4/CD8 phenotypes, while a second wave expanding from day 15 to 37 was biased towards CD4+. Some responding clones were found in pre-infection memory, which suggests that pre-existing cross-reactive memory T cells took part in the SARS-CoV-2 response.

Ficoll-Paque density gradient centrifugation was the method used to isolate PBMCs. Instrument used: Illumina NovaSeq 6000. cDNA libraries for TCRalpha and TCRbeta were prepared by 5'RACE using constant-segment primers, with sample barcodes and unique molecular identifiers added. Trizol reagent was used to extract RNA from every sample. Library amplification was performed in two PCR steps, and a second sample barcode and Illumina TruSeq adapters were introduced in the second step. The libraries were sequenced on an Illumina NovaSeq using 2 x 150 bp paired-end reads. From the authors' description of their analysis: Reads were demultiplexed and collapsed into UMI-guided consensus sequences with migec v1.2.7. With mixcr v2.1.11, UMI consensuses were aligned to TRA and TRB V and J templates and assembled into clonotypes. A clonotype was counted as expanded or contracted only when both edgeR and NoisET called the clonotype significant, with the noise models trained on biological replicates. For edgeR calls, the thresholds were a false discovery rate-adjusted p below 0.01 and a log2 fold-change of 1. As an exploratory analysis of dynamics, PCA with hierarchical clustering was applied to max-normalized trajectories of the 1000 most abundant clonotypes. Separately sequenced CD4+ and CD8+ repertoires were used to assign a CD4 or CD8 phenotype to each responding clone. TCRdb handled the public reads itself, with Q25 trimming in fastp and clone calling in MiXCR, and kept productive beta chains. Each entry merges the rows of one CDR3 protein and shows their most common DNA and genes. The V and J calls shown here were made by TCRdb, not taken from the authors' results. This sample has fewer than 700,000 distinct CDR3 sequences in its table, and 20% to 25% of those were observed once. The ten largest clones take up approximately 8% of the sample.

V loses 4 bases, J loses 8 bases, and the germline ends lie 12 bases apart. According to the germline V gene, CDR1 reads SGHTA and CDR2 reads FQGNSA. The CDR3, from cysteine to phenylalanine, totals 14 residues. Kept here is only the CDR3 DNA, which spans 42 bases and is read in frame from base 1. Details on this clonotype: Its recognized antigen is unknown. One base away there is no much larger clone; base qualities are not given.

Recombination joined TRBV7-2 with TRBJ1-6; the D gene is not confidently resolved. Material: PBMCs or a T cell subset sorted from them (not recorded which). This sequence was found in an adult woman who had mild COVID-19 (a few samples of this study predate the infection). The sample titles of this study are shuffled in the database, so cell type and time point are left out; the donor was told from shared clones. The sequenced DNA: TGTGCCAGCAGCTGGGTTACAGTGGATTCACCCCTCCACTTT. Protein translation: CASSWVTVDSPLHF. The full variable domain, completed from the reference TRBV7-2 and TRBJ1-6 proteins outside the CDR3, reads GAGVSQSPSNKVTEKGKDVELRCDPISGHTALYWYRQSLGQGLEFLIYFQGNSAPDKSGLPSDRFSAERTGGSVSTLTIQRTQQEDSAVYLCASSWVTVDSPLHFGNGTRLTVT.